This T cell receptor (beta chain) came from a study of tumor and adjacent non-tumor tissue in lung cancer. No cell sorting was done before RNA was extracted from the tissue. More than 3 cm separated this lung sample from the edge of the tumor. As concerns this clonotype: This sequence may be a read error, since a much larger clone differs from it by one base.

Three rounds of nested PCR, following a modified ARM-PCR protocol, produced the TCRbeta library. Each CDR3 protein is one row after TCRdb ran MiXCR on the multiplex PCR reads. The repertoire holds 43,000 or so distinct CDR3 sequences, with less than 65% as singletons. The sequenced material came from distant non-tumor lung tissue. This receptor was taken from a man in his fifties or sixties with non-small cell lung cancer.

The DNA for the CDR3 is TGTGCCAGCAGGGAGGGGGGGAATGAGCATTTCTTC. Its translation: CASREGGNEHFF. V and J are TRBV11-2 and TRBJ2-1, with D possibly TRBD2 on 7 matching bases. Germline assignment: CDR1 SGHAT and CDR2 FQNNGV. This CDR3 has 12 residues.